The 17 T cell receptor beta chains below all came from one sample that was sequenced in a study of blood T cell repertoires in COVID-19. Sequencing was performed with immunoSEQ multiplex PCR; in TCRdb, only in-frame clones are kept and a portion is missing. The sample comprises roughly 260,000 clones, around 82% of which are singletons, and roughly 3.1% rests with the top ten. Sample: peripheral blood. Every receptor here comes from a woman younger than 30 with acute or convalescent COVID-19.

This chain links TRBV7-2 with TRBJ1-1; unclear D gene. Trimming removed 2 bases at V and 0 bases at J, with 10 bases between. CDR3 length: 15 amino acids. CDR1 and CDR2 from the germline V gene are SGHTA and FQGNSA. The CDR3 region has the DNA TGTGCCAGCAGCTTAAGTTGGGAGATGAACACTGAAGCTTTCTTT. As protein: CASSLSWEMNTEAFF.

This clone was picked up one time. This rearrangement joins TRBV30 to TRBJ1-4, with TRBD1 identical over 9 bases. The J segment lost 8 bases and the V segment lost 2 bases, leaving 12 bases of the junction unmatched. Germline V lookup: CDR1 GTSNPN, CDR2 SVGIG (reference sequence). The CDR3 consists of 16 residues. CDR3 in amino acids: CAWSRRGTGFTEKLFF. The CDR3 region has the DNA TGTGCCTGGAGTCGAAGGGGGACAGGGTTTACCGAAAAACTGTTTTTT.

The V gene is TRBV7-2, the J gene TRBJ2-7, with 8 nucleotides matching TRBD2. CDR1 and CDR2 (germline): SGHTA, FQGNSA. Trimming removed 6 bases from V and 2 bases from J; junction bases left unmatched: 6. The length of the CDR3 is 14 residues. CDR3 region: CASRISGVPYEQYF. DNA for the CDR3: TGTGCCAGCAGGATTAGCGGGGTTCCCTACGAGCAGTACTTC.

The CDR3 spells CAAGASGGYGYTF. In DNA, the CDR3 is TGTGCCGCAGGGGCCTCAGGGGGCTATGGCTACACCTTC. The V gene is TRBV3-1 (or the pseudogene TRBV3-2), the J gene TRBJ1-2; 7 bases are shared with TRBD1. The CDR3 length is 13 residues. With V trimmed by 11 bases and J by 4 bases, 10 bases remained unmatched. Per the germline V gene, CDR1 is LGHDT and CDR2 is YNNKEL (reference sequence).

V gene TRBV28 combines with J gene TRBJ2-1, with TRBD2 matching over 12 bases. In germline, CDR1 is MDHEN, CDR2 SYDVKM. There are 16 residues in the CDR3. The ends lost 5 bases at V and 9 bases at J; junction bases unmatched: 11. For the CDR3, the DNA is TGTGCCAGCAGTCGCCCTCTAGCGGGAGGGAAGGGTGAGCAGTTCTTC. Residues: CASSRPLAGGKGEQFF.

The chain couples TRBV7-9 to TRBJ1-2, with D tentatively TRBD1 (5 bases). The V gene's germline CDR1 is SEHNR and CDR2 FQNEAQ (reference sequence). Trimming removed 7 bases from V and 8 bases from J, with 20 bases in between. This CDR3 spans 14 amino acids. The CDR3 here is CASIGQGLSLGYTF. CDR3 bases: TGTGCCAGCATAGGCCAGGGTTTGTCTCTCGGCTACACCTTC.

This chain uses TRBV6-1 with TRBJ2-3; the D is unclear. V was pared by 0 bases and J by 2 bases, with 12 bases between. The V gene's germline CDR1 is MNHNS and CDR2 SASEGT. CDR3 size: 16 residues. In nucleotides, the CDR3 is TGTGCCAGCAGTGAAGCGAACAACCTTTCCACAGATACGCAGTATTTT. It encodes CASSEANNLSTDTQYF.

This clone was recorded only once. This rearrangement joins TRBV9 to TRBJ2-3; 9 nucleotides line up with TRBD1. The CDR3 has 14 amino acids. Germline CDR1 SGDLS, CDR2 YYNGEE. After removal of 1 base from V and 6 bases from J, the junction contained 3 bases not matched to a gene. CDR3 DNA sequence: TGTGCCAGCAGCGTAACAGGGGGCGTTGATACGCAGTATTTT. This codes for CASSVTGGVDTQYF.

This clone was seen just once. The CDR3 DNA reads as TGCGCCAGCAGCGACAGAGTCCCAGATACGCAGTATTTT. Its translation: CASSDRVPDTQYF. The J gene is TRBJ2-3, the V gene TRBV5-1; perhaps TRBD1 as D (5 bases). The length of the CDR3 is 13 residues. The germline CDR1 and CDR2 sequences are SGHRS and YFSETQ. The V gene lost 4 bases and the J gene lost 4 bases, with 10 bases spanning the gap.

The chain links TRBV27 to TRBJ2-5, with 10 bases that match TRBD2. The CDR3 spans 17 residues. CDR1 is MNHEY and CDR2 is SMNVEV in the germline V gene (reference sequence). The V gene end was trimmed by 3 bases and the J gene end by 3 bases; junction bases not matched to a gene: 10. The DNA for the CDR3 is TGTGCCAGCAGTTTTAGCTTGGCTAGCGGGAGCAAAGAGACCCAGTACTTC. This sequence encodes CASSFSLASGSKETQYF.

The chain joins TRBV19 to TRBJ1-6, with TRBD1 as a possible D gene (5 bases). The CDR3 contains 15 residues. Germline V gives CDR1 LNHDA, CDR2 SQIVND (reference sequence). V was clipped by 1 base and J by 10 bases, with 14 bases between them. The CDR3 nucleotides are TGTGCCAGTAGTATAGTGCGGGGTAGGGGATCACCCCTCCACTTT. It encodes CASSIVRGRGSPLHF.

CDR3 amino acids: CAWSIFGGRGPHEQYF. CDR3 DNA sequence: TGTGCCTGGAGTATTTTCGGGGGAAGAGGTCCCCACGAGCAGTACTTC. The chain links TRBV30 to TRBJ2-7; D may be TRBD2 (6 bases). The CDR3 extends over 16 amino acids. Germline values: CDR1 GTSNPN, CDR2 SVGIG (reference sequence). The V and J ends lost 2 bases and 5 bases respectively, with 22 bases between them.

The chain employs TRBV6-2 or TRBV6-3 and TRBJ2-2, with D possibly being TRBD1 (7 bases). V dropped 6 bases and J dropped 5 bases, with 28 bases sitting between them. The CDR3 spans 19 residues. Looked up from germline, CDR1 is MNHEY and CDR2 is SVGEGT. As DNA, the CDR3 is TGTGCCAGCAGCAGCACGGAGTTAGGTGGAGGGGGCGATACCGGGGAGCTGTTTTTT. This translates into CASSSTELGGGGDTGELFF.

V and J are TRBV11-3 and TRBJ2-1; 12 positions agree with TRBD2. V lost 5 bases, J lost 6 bases, and 11 bases stayed unmatched. The CDR3 sequence is 17 residues long. CDR1 and CDR2 (germline): SGHNT, YENEEA. Here the CDR3 reads CASSPRASGREGNEQFF. The CDR3 coding sequence is TGTGCCAGCAGCCCCCGTGCTAGCGGGAGGGAGGGCAATGAGCAGTTCTTC. Using reference TRBV11-3 and TRBJ2-1 for the parts outside the CDR3, the full variable domain is EAGVVQSPRYKIIEKKQPVAFWCNPISGHNTLYWYLQNLGQGPELLIRYENEEAVDDSQLPKDRFSAERLKGVDSTLKIQPAELGDSAVYLCASSPRASGREGNEQFFGPGTRLTVL.

There are a few counts of this clone. The chain uses TRBV27 and TRBJ2-7; 7 positions agree with TRBD2. Germline values: CDR1 MNHEY, CDR2 SMNVEV (reference sequence). This CDR3 has 15 residues. The J segment lost 3 bases and the V segment lost 3 bases, leaving 8 bases of the junction unmatched. Written as DNA, the CDR3 is TGTGCCAGCAGTTTTAGACTAGCAGATTACTACGAGCAGTACTTC. Protein: CASSFRLADYYEQYF.

This clone was counted a few times. This rearrangement joins TRBV7-2 to TRBJ2-4; tentatively, D is TRBD2 (7 bases). The germline CDR1 and CDR2 sequences are SGHTA and FQGNSA. The CDR3 sequence is 18 residues long. With 1 base removed from V and 4 bases from J, the gap between germline ends came to 20 bases. CDR3 sequence (DNA): TGTGCCAGCAGCTTAGGGCCTAGCGGAGGGGGAGTGAAAAACATTCAGTACTTC. It encodes CASSLGPSGGGVKNIQYF. Full variable domain (outside the CDR3, taken from reference TRBV7-2 and TRBJ2-4): GAGVSQSPSNKVTEKGKDVELRCDPISGHTALYWYRQSLGQGLEFLIYFQGNSAPDKSGLPSDRFSAERTGGSVSTLTIQRTQQEDSAVYLCASSLGPSGGGVKNIQYFGAGTRLSVL.

This rearrangement joins TRBV7-9 to TRBJ2-1, with D possibly being TRBD2 (6 bases). CDR1 SEHNR and CDR2 FQNEAQ come from the germline V gene (reference sequence). V was pared by 4 bases and J by 0 bases, with 10 bases between. This CDR3 contains 15 residues. The CDR3, as DNA: TGTGCCAGCAGCTCTAGCGCAAGCTCCTACAATGAGCAGTTCTTC. It specifies CASSSSASSYNEQFF.